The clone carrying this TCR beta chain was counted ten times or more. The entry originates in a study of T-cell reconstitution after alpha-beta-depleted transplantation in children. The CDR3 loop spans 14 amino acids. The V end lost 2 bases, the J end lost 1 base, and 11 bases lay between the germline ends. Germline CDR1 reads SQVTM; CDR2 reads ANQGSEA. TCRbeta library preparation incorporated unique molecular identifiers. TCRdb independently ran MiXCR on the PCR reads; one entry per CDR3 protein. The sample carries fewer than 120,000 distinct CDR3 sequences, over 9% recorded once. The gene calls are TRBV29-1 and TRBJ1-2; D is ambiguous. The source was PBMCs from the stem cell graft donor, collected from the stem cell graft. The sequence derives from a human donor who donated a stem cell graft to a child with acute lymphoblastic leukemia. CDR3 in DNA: TGCAGCGTTGAAACGGGGATTCGTAACTATGGCTACACCTTC. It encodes CSVETGIRNYGYTF.